The TCR beta chain described here comes from a study of vaccination and CD4 T cells after COVID-19. Study in general: Samples were taken after vaccination, a median of around 76 days after dose two, with a range of 14 to 241.

The CDR3 extends over 15 amino acids. The V and J ends lost 1 base and 0 bases respectively, with 7 bases between them. Germline values: CDR1 KGHSH, CDR2 LQKENI. Noted treatment: roughly 10-day PBMC culture with coronavirus spike peptide pools or control peptides (ViraFEST assay). Worth noting for this clonotype: Its target is not known.

Sequencing of cultured CD4+ T cell DNA used the Oncomine TCR Beta short-read assay. Each CDR3 protein gets one entry after TCRdb re-called the PCR reads with MiXCR. Among approximately 12,000 distinct CDR3 sequences, approximately 50% were seen once, and the ten largest hold about 19%. The sequence came from a human donor who had recovered from COVID-19. Material for sequencing was CD4+ T cells from blood, cultured in vitro. The chain joins TRBV18 to TRBJ1-5; D gene unclear. CDR3 sequence: CASSPLGDSNQPQHF. The CDR3 coding sequence is TGTGCCAGCTCACCACTCGGTGATAGCAATCAGCCCCAGCATTTT.